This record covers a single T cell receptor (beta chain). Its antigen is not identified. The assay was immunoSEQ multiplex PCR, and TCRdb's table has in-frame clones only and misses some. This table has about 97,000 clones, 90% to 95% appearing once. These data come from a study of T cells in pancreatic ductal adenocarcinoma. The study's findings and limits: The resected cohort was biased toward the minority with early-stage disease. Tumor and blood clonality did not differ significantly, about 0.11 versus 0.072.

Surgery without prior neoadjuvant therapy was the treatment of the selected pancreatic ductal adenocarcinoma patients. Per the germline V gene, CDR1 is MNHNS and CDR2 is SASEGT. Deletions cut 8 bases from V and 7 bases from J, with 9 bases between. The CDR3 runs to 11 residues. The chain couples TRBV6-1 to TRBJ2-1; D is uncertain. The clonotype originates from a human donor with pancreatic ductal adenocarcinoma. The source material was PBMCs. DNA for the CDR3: TGTGCCAGCGGCCTTATGAATGAGCAGTTCTTC. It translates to CASGLMNEQFF.